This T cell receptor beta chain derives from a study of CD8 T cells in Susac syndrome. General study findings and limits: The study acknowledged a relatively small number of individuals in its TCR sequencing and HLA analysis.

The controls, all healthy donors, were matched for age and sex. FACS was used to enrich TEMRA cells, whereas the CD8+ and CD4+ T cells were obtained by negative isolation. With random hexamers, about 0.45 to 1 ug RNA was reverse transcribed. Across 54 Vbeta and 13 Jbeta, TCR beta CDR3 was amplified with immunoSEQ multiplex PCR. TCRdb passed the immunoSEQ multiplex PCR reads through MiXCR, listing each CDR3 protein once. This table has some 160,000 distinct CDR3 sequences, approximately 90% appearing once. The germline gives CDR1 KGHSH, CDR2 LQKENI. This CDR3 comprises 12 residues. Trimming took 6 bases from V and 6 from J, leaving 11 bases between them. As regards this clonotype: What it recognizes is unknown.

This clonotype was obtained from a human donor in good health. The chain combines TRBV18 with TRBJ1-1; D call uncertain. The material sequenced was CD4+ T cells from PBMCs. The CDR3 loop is CASSATRSEAFF. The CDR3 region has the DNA TGTGCCAGCTCGGCCACTCGGTCTGAAGCTTTCTTT. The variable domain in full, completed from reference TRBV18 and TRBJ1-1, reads NAGVMQNPRHLVRRRGQEARLRCSPMKGHSHVYWYRQLPEEGLKFMVYLQKENIIDESGMPKERFSAEFPKEGPSILRIQQVVRGDSAAYFCASSATRSEAFFGQGTRLTVV.